This TCR beta chain was obtained from a study of PD-1 blockade in classical Hodgkin lymphoma. Regarding the study as a whole: Patients newly diagnosed and complete responders had comparable baseline diversity. Patients who began taking nivolumab under 1 year after ASCT were left out.

Assay: immunoSEQ multiplex PCR; the TCRdb copy retains only in-frame clones and omits some. The sample has 90,000 to 140,000 clones; about nine tenths are singletons. As to this clone: What it recognizes is unknown.

The CDR3 totals 16 residues. The ends were cut back, 5 bases at V and 8 bases at J, with 22 bases in the middle. The germline V gene has CDR1 MNHNY and CDR2 SVGAGI (reference sequence). Time point in this sample: cycle 4 day 1 (C4D1), after more than five weeks of nivolumab. After autologous stem cell transplantation all patients relapsed, and prior brentuximab vedotin exposure differed between cohorts. V gene TRBV6-6 combines with J gene TRBJ2-1; TRBD2 might be the D (8 bases). Sequenced here: peripheral blood mononuclear cells (PBMCs), sampled before the fourth cycle of nivolumab. The receptor was isolated from a human donor with classical Hodgkin lymphoma. CDR3 residues: CASSTWTSLQGDEQFF. The CDR3 DNA is TGTGCCAGCAGTACCTGGACTAGCCTTCAGGGGGATGAGCAGTTCTTC.